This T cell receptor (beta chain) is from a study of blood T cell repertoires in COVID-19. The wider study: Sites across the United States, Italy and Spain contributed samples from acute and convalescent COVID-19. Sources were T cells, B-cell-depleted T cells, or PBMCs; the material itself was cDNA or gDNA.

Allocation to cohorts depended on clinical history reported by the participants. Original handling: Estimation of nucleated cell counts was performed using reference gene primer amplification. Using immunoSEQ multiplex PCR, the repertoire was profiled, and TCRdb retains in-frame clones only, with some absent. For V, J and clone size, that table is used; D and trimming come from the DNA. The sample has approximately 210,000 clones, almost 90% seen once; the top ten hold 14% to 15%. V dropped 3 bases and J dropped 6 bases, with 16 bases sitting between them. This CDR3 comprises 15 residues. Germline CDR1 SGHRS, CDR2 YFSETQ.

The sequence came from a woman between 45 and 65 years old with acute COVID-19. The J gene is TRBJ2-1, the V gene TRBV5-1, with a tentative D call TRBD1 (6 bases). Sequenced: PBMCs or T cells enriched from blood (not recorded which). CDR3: CASSSGTTRGNEQFF. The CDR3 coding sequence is TGCGCCAGCAGCTCAGGGACAACGAGGGGCAATGAGCAGTTCTTC.